This T cell receptor beta chain was identified during a study of T cells in Graves' hyperthyroidism and ophthalmopathy. This clonotype was detected a few times. Unmatched junction bases numbered 8, after V lost 3 bases and J lost 0 bases. The germline CDR1 and CDR2 sequences are LNHDA and SQIVND (reference sequence). The CDR3 consists of 18 residues. There were TCR beta CDR3 regions amplified from RNA transcripts. The HTBI primer set was used in a first-round RT-PCR of the TCR CDR3. One entry per CDR3 protein, called by TCRdb with MiXCR from the multiplex PCR reads. The sample has around 520,000 distinct CDR3 sequences, around 14% seen once; the top ten hold around a sixth.

The rearrangement joins TRBV19 to TRBJ2-2, with 9 positions matching TRBD1. The TCR comes from a woman between 18 and 30 years old with Graves' hyperthyroidism. Material for sequencing was blood. The CDR3 protein is CASSILTGGSPNTGELFF. CDR3 in DNA: TGTGCCAGTAGTATTTTGACAGGGGGTTCTCCGAACACCGGGGAGCTGTTTTTT.